This T cell receptor (beta chain) is drawn from a study of T cells in Graves' hyperthyroidism and ophthalmopathy. For Graves' hyperthyroidism to be stable, ophthalmopathy could not progress within 18 months. The CDR3 contains 17 residues. RNA transcripts yielded amplified TCR beta CDR3 regions. Initially, a first-round RT-PCR of the TCR CDR3 employed the HTBI primer set. Each CDR3 protein is one row after TCRdb ran MiXCR on the multiplex PCR reads. The table has some 740,000 distinct CDR3 sequences, 11% to 15% seen once. This clonotype was observed a few times. Compared with germline, one end of the junction differs, possibly owing to a read error.

The specimen was blood. The chain couples TRBV12-3 or TRBV12-4 to TRBJ1-3, with D possibly TRBD1 on 5 matching bases. This clonotype was sampled from a woman under 30 with Graves' hyperthyroidism. CDR3 loop: CASSLGSEGYTGNTIYF. The CDR3 coding sequence is TGTGCCAGCAGCTTAGGATCGGAGGGGTACACTGGAAACACCATATATTTT.